This paragraph reports one TCR beta chain. The PCR was carried out with 60 Vbeta primers and 13 Jbeta primers. Measured with immunoSEQ multiplex PCR; TCRdb has only the in-frame clones, and not every one. The sample consists of about 190,000 clones, about 77% of them appearing once. The CDR3 sequence is 16 residues long. Trimming stripped 4 bases from V and 5 bases from J, with 21 bases between. Germline V gene data show CDR1 as PRHDT and CDR2 as FYEKMQ (reference sequence). This sample was included in a study of cytomegalovirus exposure and HLA in healthy donors. The genes are TRBV13 and TRBJ2-7; a possible D gene is TRBD2 (6 bases). The sample comprised PBMCs. The sequence was obtained from a woman under 40 in good health and CMV-seropositive. Written as DNA, the CDR3 is TGTGCCAGCAGCTCCGGACCGGGGCGGGGCGACAACGAGCAGTACTTC. This translates into CASSSGPGRGDNEQYF.